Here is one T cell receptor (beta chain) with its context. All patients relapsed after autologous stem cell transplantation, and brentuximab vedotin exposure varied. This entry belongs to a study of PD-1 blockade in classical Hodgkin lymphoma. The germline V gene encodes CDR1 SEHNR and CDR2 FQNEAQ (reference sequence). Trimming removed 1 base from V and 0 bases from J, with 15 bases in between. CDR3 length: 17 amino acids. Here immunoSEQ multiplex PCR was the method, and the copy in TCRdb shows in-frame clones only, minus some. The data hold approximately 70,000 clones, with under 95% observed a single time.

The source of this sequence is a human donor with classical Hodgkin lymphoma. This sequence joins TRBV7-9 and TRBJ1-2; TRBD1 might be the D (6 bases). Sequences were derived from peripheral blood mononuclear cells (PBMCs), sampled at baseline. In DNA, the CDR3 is TGTGCCAGCAGCTTAGGACGGGGGGGCCCTTCTAACTATGGCTACACCTTC. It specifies CASSLGRGGPSNYGYTF.